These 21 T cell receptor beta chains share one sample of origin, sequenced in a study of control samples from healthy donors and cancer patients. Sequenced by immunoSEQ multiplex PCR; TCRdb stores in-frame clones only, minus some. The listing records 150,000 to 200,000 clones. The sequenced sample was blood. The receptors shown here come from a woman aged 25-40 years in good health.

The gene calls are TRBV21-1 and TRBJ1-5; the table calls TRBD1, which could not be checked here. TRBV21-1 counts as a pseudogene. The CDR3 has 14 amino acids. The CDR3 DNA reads TGTGCCAGCGCCTACAGGGGCCCTCCTAGGCCCCAGCATTTT. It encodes CASAYRGPPRPQHF.

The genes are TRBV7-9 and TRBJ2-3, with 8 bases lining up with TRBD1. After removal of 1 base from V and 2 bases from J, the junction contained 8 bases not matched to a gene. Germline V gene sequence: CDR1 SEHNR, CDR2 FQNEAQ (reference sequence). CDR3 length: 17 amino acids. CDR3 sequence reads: CASSLVGTGGSTDTQYF. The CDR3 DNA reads TGTGCCAGCAGCTTAGTGGGAACAGGGGGATCCACAGATACGCAGTATTTT.

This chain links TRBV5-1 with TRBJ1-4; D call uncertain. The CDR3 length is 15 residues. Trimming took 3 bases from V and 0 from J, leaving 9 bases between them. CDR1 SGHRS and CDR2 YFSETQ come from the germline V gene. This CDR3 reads CASSWNSATNEKLFF. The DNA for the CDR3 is TGCGCCAGCAGCTGGAACAGCGCAACTAATGAAAAACTGTTTTTT. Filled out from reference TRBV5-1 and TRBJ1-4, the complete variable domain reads KAGVTQTPRYLIKTRGQQVTLSCSPISGHRSVSWYQQTPGQGLQFLFEYFSETQRNKGNFPGRFSGRQFSNSRSEMNVSTLELGDSALYLCASSWNSATNEKLFFGSGTQLSVL.

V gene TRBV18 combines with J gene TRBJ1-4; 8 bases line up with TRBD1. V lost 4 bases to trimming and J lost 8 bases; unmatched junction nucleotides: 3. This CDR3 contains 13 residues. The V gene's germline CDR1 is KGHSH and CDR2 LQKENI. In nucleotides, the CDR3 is TGTGCCAGCTCACGGACAGGGAGGGAAAAACTGTTTTTT. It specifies CASSRTGREKLFF.

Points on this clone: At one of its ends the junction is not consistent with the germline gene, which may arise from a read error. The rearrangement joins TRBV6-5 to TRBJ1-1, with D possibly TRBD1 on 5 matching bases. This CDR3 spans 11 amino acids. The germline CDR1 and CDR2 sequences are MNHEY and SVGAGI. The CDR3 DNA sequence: TGTGCCAGCAGTCCTGGATGGGGGTGGGTCTTT. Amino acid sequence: CASSPGWGWVF.

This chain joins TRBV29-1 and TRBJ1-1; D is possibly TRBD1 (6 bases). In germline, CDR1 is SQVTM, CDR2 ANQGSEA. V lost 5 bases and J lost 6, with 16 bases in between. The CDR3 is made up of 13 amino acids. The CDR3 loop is CSVQQGFRAEAFF. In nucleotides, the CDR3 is TGCAGCGTTCAGCAGGGGTTTCGGGCTGAAGCTTTCTTT.

CDR3 DNA sequence: TGTGCCAGCAGCTTGGGGTCCGCGGTAGGTGAAAAACTGTTTTTT. It encodes CASSLGSAVGEKLFF. The rearrangement joins TRBV5-6 to TRBJ1-4; D ambiguous. The V end was cut by 0 bases, the J end by 7 bases, with 13 bases between. Per germline, CDR1 SGHDT and CDR2 YYEEEE. The CDR3 loop spans 15 amino acids.

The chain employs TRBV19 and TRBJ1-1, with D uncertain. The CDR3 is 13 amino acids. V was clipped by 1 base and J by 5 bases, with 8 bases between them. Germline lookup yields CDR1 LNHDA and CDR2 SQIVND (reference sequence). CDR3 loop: CASSIGVRTEAFF. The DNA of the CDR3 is TGTGCCAGTAGTATAGGCGTGCGAACTGAAGCTTTCTTT.

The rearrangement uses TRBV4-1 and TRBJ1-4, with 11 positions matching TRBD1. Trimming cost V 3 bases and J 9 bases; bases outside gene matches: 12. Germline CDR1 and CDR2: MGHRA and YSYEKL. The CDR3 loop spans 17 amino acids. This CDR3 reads CASSHLRERDRGKKLFF. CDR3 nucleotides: TGCGCCAGCAGCCATTTAAGAGAACGGGACAGGGGGAAAAAACTGTTTTTT.

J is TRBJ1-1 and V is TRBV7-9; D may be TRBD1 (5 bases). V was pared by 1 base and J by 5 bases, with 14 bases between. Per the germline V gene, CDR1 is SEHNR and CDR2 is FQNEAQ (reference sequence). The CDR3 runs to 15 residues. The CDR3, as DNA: TGTGCCAGCAGCTTAGTAACAGGCCCGCCGACTGAAGCTTTCTTT. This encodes CASSLVTGPPTEAFF.

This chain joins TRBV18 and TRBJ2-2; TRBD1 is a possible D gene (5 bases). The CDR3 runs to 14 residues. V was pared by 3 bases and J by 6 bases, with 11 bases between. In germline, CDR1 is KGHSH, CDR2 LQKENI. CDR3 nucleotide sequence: TGTGCCAGCTCACCTTCAGGGCAGGCCGGGGAGCTGTTTTTT. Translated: CASSPSGQAGELFF.

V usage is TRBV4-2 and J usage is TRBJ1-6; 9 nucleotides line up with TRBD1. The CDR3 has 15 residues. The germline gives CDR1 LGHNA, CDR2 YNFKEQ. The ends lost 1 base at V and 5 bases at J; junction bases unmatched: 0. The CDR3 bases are TGTGCCAGCAGCCAAGGGGACAGGGATAATTCACCCCTCCACTTT. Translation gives CASSQGDRDNSPLHF.

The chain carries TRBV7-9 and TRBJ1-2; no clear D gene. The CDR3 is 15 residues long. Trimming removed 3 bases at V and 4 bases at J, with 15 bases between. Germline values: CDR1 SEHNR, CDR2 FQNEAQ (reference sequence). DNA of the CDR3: TGTGCCAGCAGCTTCGTAATTAAGAGTGGCTATGGCTACACCTTC. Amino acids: CASSFVIKSGYGYTF.

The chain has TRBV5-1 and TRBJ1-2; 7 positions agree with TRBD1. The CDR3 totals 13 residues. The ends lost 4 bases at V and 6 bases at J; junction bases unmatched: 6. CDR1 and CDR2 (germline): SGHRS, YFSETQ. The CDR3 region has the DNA TGCGCCAGCAGCCTTAACAGGGGAGATGGCTACACCTTC. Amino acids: CASSLNRGDGYTF.

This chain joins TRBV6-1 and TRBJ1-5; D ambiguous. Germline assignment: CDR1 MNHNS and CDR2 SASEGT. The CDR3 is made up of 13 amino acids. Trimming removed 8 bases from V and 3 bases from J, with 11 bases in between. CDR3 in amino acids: CASLQELNQPQHF. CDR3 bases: TGTGCCAGCCTTCAGGAGCTCAATCAGCCCCAGCATTTT.

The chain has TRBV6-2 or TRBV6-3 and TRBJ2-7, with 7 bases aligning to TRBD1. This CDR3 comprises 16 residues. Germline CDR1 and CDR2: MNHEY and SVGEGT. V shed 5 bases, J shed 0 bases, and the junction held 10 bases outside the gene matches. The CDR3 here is CASSPLTGRSSYEQYF. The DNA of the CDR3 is TGTGCCAGCAGTCCCCTGACAGGGCGAAGCTCCTACGAGCAGTACTTC.

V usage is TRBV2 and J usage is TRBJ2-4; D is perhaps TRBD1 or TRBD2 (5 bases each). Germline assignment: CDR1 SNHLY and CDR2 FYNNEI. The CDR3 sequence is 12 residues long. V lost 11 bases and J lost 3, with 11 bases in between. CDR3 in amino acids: CAGGEHKNIQYF. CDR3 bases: TGTGCCGGGGGAGAGCACAAAAACATTCAGTACTTC.

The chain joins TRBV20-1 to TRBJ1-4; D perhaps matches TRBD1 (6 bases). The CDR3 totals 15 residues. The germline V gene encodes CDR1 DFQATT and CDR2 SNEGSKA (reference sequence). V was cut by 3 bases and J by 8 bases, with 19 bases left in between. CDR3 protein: CSASPIVGTTEKLFF. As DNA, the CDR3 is TGCAGTGCTAGTCCCATAGTAGGGACAACGGAAAAACTGTTTTTT.

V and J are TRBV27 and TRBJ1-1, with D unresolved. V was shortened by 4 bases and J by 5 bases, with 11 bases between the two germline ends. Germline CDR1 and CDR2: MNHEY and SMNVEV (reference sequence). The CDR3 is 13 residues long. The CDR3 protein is CASSSTGETEAFF. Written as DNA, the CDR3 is TGTGCCAGCAGTTCCACCGGGGAAACTGAAGCTTTCTTT.

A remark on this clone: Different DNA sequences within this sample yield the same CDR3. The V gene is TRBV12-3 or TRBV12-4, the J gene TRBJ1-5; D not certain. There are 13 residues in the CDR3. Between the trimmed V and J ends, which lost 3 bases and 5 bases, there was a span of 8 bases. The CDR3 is CASSFRVDQPQHF. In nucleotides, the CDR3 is TGTGCCAGCAGTTTTAGGGTTGATCAGCCCCAGCATTTT.

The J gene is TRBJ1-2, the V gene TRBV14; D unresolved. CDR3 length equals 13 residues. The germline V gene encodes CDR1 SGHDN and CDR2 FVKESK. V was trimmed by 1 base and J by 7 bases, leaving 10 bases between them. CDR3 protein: CASSQAVGFGYTF. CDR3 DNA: TGTGCCAGCAGCCAAGCCGTGGGGTTTGGCTACACCTTC.